The 25 T cell receptor beta chains in this list originate from one sample, sequenced in a study of blood T cell repertoires in COVID-19. Assay used: immunoSEQ multiplex PCR; TCRdb lists only in-frame clones, some missing. This table has approximately 27,000 clones, around 95% appearing once. The material sequenced was peripheral blood. The receptors were gathered from a human donor with active COVID-19. The donor label of this sample is uncertain.

The rearrangement links TRBV11-2 to TRBJ2-7; the D is unclear. V shed 5 bases and J shed 0 bases, with 8 bases lying between them. CDR3 length: 13 amino acids. Germline CDR1 and CDR2: SGHAT and FQNNGV. The CDR3 here is CASSRFGSYEQYF. Written as DNA, the CDR3 is TGTGCCAGCAGCAGATTCGGCTCCTACGAGCAGTACTTC.

This chain joins TRBV15 and TRBJ2-1; 8 nucleotides match TRBD1. The CDR3 spans 16 residues. V gave up 3 bases and J gave up 8 bases; unmatched junction bases: 12. CDR1 and CDR2 from the germline V gene are LNHNV and YYDKDF (reference sequence). CDR3 nucleotides: TGTGCCACCAGCAGGGGTAGGTCAGGGGGCGTGTATGAGCAGTTCTTC. Protein product: CATSRGRSGGVYEQFF.

This clone was observed once. The V call is TRBV24-1, the J call TRBJ2-2; 11 nucleotides match TRBD2. Unmatched junction bases numbered 5, after V lost 3 bases and J lost 3 bases. Germline V gene sequence: CDR1 KGHDR, CDR2 SFDVKD. There are 17 residues in the CDR3. CDR3 in amino acids: CATSDRSTSGDTGELFF. For the CDR3, the DNA is TGTGCCACCAGTGATCGATCGACTAGCGGGGACACCGGGGAGCTGTTTTTT.

The chain joins TRBV10-1 to TRBJ2-7, with D tentatively TRBD1 (5 bases). The CDR3 length is 13 residues. V was pared by 6 bases and J by 0 bases, with 9 bases between. Germline values: CDR1 WNHNN, CDR2 SYGVQD (reference sequence). The CDR3 sequence: CASRDTGSYEQYF. In DNA form, the CDR3 reads TGCGCCAGCAGGGACACGGGCTCCTACGAGCAGTACTTC.

The chain carries TRBV5-1 and TRBJ1-6; D might be TRBD1 (6 bases). The CDR3 has 14 residues. Trimming took 5 bases from V and 10 from J, leaving 16 bases between them. From germline, CDR1 is SGHRS and CDR2 YFSETQ. CDR3 in amino acids: CASSRGGGESPLHF. In nucleotides, the CDR3 is TGCGCCAGCAGTAGAGGCGGGGGCGAGTCACCCCTCCACTTT.

This rearrangement joins TRBV28 to TRBJ1-5, with D perhaps matching TRBD1 (5 bases). Trimming stripped 6 bases from V and 7 bases from J, with 13 bases between. This CDR3 has 13 amino acids. Germline values: CDR1 MDHEN, CDR2 SYDVKM. CDR3 nucleotides: TGTGCCAGCAGCCCACAGGTGCGCCAGCCCCAGCATTTT. This gives the protein CASSPQVRQPQHF.

This clone was counted a single time. This chain links TRBV12-3 or TRBV12-4 with TRBJ1-6; possible D gene TRBD1, 6 bases. The CDR3 has 13 residues. Between the trimmed V and J ends, which lost 5 bases and 9 bases, there was a span of 11 bases. CDR3 nucleotides: TGTGCCAGCAGTAAGACAGGCCCTTCACCCCTCCACTTT. It encodes CASSKTGPSPLHF.

This clone has only one observation. V usage is TRBV11-2 and J usage is TRBJ2-1; tentatively, D is TRBD1 (5 bases). The germline V and J ends were trimmed by 0 bases and 6 bases, with 9 bases remaining between them. Germline CDR1 and CDR2: SGHAT and FQNNGV. The CDR3 has 14 residues. This chain's CDR3 is CASSLESQGNEQFF. In DNA form, the CDR3 reads TGTGCCAGCAGCTTAGAATCGCAGGGCAATGAGCAGTTCTTC. The entire variable domain, with the rest obtained from reference TRBV11-2 and TRBJ2-1, is as follows: EAGVAQSPRYKIIEKRQSVAFWCNPISGHATLYWYQQILGQGPKLLIQFQNNGVVDDSQLPKDRFSAERLKGVDSTLKIQPAKLEDSAVYLCASSLESQGNEQFFGPGTRLTVL.

The V call is TRBV6-5, the J call TRBJ2-7; TRBD2 agrees at 10 bases. The CDR3 totals 15 residues. Per the germline V gene, CDR1 is MNHEY and CDR2 is SVGAGI. Germline trimming cut 2 bases from V and 7 bases from J; bases unmatched to any gene: 8. The CDR3 nucleotides read TGTGCCAGCAGTTACGTGCGACTAGCGGGTACGGAGCAGTACTTC. This encodes CASSYVRLAGTEQYF.

The count of this clone is one. The V gene is TRBV18, the J gene TRBJ2-3, with D unclear. This CDR3 spans 12 amino acids. V lost 2 bases and J 6 bases, leaving 6 bases between the germline ends. The germline gives CDR1 KGHSH, CDR2 LQKENI. CDR3 nucleotide sequence: TGTGCCAGCTCACCAAAGAGTGATACGCAGTATTTT. The encoded protein is CASSPKSDTQYF.

V and J are TRBV5-1 and TRBJ2-7, with a tentative D call TRBD1 (5 bases). This CDR3 is built from 13 residues. Germline CDR1 is SGHRS and CDR2 is YFSETQ. V dropped 4 bases and J dropped 2 bases, with 10 bases sitting between them. Here the CDR3 DNA reads TGCGCCAGCAGCGGCCAGGGAACCTACGAGCAGTACTTC. The encoded protein is CASSGQGTYEQYF.

The chain carries TRBV19 and TRBJ1-5; tentative D call: TRBD1 (5 bases). The V end lost 2 bases, the J end lost 3 bases, and 11 bases lay between the germline ends. CDR3 size: 15 residues. Germline values: CDR1 LNHDA, CDR2 SQIVND (reference sequence). CDR3 sequence (DNA): TGTGCCAGTAGTATATCGGGGGGAAACAATCAGCCCCAGCATTTT. Translated: CASSISGGNNQPQHF. Full variable domain (missing parts from reference TRBV19 and TRBJ1-5): DGGITQSPKYLFRKEGQNVTLSCEQNLNHDAMYWYRQDPGQGLRLIYYSQIVNDFQKGDIAEGYSVSREKKESFPLTVTSAQKNPTAFYLCASSISGGNNQPQHFGDGTRLSIL.

The chain carries TRBV19 and TRBJ2-1; 9 bases agree with TRBD1. V shed 3 bases and J 0 bases; nucleotides not matched to a gene: 12. CDR3 length: 19 residues. The germline gives CDR1 LNHDA, CDR2 SQIVND (reference sequence). CDR3 in amino acids: CASSIRGTGTFRSYNEQFF. The CDR3 nucleotides are TGTGCCAGTAGTATCCGCGGGACAGGGACCTTCCGCTCCTACAATGAGCAGTTCTTC.

The J gene is TRBJ2-7, the V gene TRBV7-8; a weak D match, TRBD2 (5 bases). The CDR3 has 13 residues. V shed 1 base and J shed 2 bases, with 6 bases lying between them. CDR1 is SGHVS and CDR2 is FQNEAQ in the germline V gene. The CDR3 loop reads CASSLGGTYEQYF. In nucleotides, the CDR3 is TGTGCCAGCAGCTTAGGAGGGACCTACGAGCAGTACTTC.

The V call is TRBV5-1, the J call TRBJ2-3; weak D call: TRBD2 (5 bases). The CDR3 runs to 14 residues. CDR1 and CDR2 from the germline V gene are SGHRS and YFSETQ. V was clipped by 3 bases and J by 6 bases, with 14 bases between them. The chain's CDR3 is CASSSGYLVDTQYF. In DNA form, the CDR3 reads TGCGCCAGCAGCTCGGGATACCTAGTCGATACGCAGTATTTT.

This clone came up a few times. This sample also contains other DNA sequences that code for the same CDR3. This chain uses TRBV27 with TRBJ1-4; tentative D call: TRBD1 (5 bases). V was trimmed by 3 bases and J by 3 bases, leaving 8 bases between them. The germline gives CDR1 MNHEY, CDR2 SMNVEV (reference sequence). This CDR3 is built from 14 residues. The CDR3 spells CASSFQGPNEKLFF. Written as DNA, the CDR3 is TGTGCCAGCAGTTTTCAGGGCCCTAATGAAAAACTGTTTTTT.

The chain uses TRBV4-1 and TRBJ2-1; 10 nucleotides line up with TRBD1. The length of the CDR3 is 18 residues. With V trimmed by 1 base and J by 0 bases, 6 bases remained unmatched. The germline CDR1 and CDR2 sequences are MGHRA and YSYEKL. This CDR3 reads CASSQGQGQGSSYNEQFF. The DNA of the CDR3 is TGCGCCAGCAGCCAAGGACAGGGACAGGGGAGCTCCTACAATGAGCAGTTCTTC.

This chain connects TRBV5-5 to TRBJ1-2, with TRBD1 matching 9 bases. Germline CDR1 SGHKS, CDR2 YYEKEE (reference sequence). The V and J ends lost 4 bases and 0 bases, in that order; junction bases with no gene match: 1. This CDR3 has 14 amino acids. The CDR3 DNA sequence: TGTGCCAGCAGCCGGACAGGGGCTAACTATGGCTACACCTTC. As protein: CASSRTGANYGYTF.

The chain is built from TRBV5-4 and TRBJ2-1, with 12 positions matching TRBD2. Trimming took 4 bases from V and 9 from J; bases not matched to a gene: 11. The CDR3 runs to 16 residues. Germline V gene sequence: CDR1 SGHNT, CDR2 YYREEE (reference sequence). CDR3 DNA sequence: TGTGCCAGCAGCCCTTCTAGCGGGAGGGCCGTTGGTGAGCAGTTCTTC. This codes for CASSPSSGRAVGEQFF. The variable domain in full, with the rest retrieved from reference TRBV5-4 and TRBJ2-1, is ETGVTQSPTHLIKTRGQQVTLRCSSQSGHNTVSWYQQALGQGPQFIFQYYREEENGRGNFPPRFSGLQFPNYSSELNVNALELDDSALYLCASSPSSGRAVGEQFFGPGTRLTVL.

The chain uses TRBV10-3 and TRBJ1-1; 10 positions agree with TRBD1. The CDR3 has 13 residues. V lost 6 bases and J lost 3; bases outside the gene matches: 1. Germline V gene data show CDR1 as ENHRY and CDR2 as SYGVKD. The CDR3 coding sequence is TGTGCCATCAGGGGGACAGGGGACACTGAAGCTTTCTTT. It yields the protein CAIRGTGDTEAFF.

CDR3 sequence: CASSYSRLSEKLFF. The CDR3 bases are TGTGCCAGCAGTTACTCTCGTTTAAGCGAGAAACTGTTTTTT. V is TRBV6-5 and J is TRBJ1-4; no reliable D call. The CDR3 has 14 residues. Germline V gives CDR1 MNHEY, CDR2 SVGAGI. V was cut by 0 bases and J by 11 bases, with 13 bases left in between.

The chain couples TRBV6-5 to TRBJ1-1; 8 bases match TRBD1. The CDR3 runs 14 residues. From germline, CDR1 is MNHEY and CDR2 SVGAGI. The V gene end was trimmed by 7 bases and the J gene end by 5 bases; junction bases not matched to a gene: 9. The CDR3 DNA sequence: TGTGCCAGCATTGGCAGGGGGCTGAGTACTGAAGCTTTCTTT. Translation: CASIGRGLSTEAFF.

This rearrangement joins TRBV21-1 to TRBJ1-5; the table's D gene call, TRBD1, was not cross checked with the DNA. TRBV21-1 is a pseudogene. This CDR3 spans 19 amino acids. CDR3 DNA: TGTGCCAGCAGCAACGAGACGGACAGGGGGGGAAATAGCAATCAGCCCCAGCATTTT. Protein product: CASSNETDRGGNSNQPQHF.

V usage is TRBV5-1 and J usage is TRBJ2-5, with TRBD1 identical over 7 bases. The CDR3 spans 14 residues. CDR1 and CDR2 (germline): SGHRS, YFSETQ. Trimming cost V 4 bases and J 5 bases; bases outside gene matches: 8. CDR3 loop: CASSPDREGETQYF. As DNA, the CDR3 is TGCGCCAGCAGCCCCGACAGGGAAGGGGAGACCCAGTACTTC.

The chain couples TRBV7-9 to TRBJ2-3; weak D call: TRBD2 (6 bases). Trimming pared 5 bases from V and 6 bases from J, leaving 15 bases between. CDR3 size: 14 residues. Germline V gives CDR1 SEHNR, CDR2 FQNEAQ (reference sequence). CDR3 nucleotide sequence: TGTGCCAGCAGCCCGTCACGGGAGTTCGATACGCAGTATTTT. It yields the protein CASSPSREFDTQYF.